The clone carrying this TCR beta chain was seen a handful of times. Its antigen is not known. TCRdb re-derived calls from the 5' RACE reads in MiXCR, one entry per CDR3 protein. Of 420,000 or so distinct CDR3 sequences in the sample, about 18% are singletons; the top ten hold about 12%. The data stem from a study of identical twins. General study results and limits: Weaker excess twin sharing was observed in beta out-of-frame sequences. Cross-sectional statistics underpinned the conclusions; the same donors were not followed. The models gave estimates that fell short of the out-of-frame TCR alpha sharing seen in monozygotic twins.

This receptor was identified in a man aged 50-59 years in good health. The sample consisted of naive T cells sorted from blood.

CDR3 protein: CSVFQGAHEQYF. Written as DNA, the CDR3 is TGCAGCGTTTTTCAGGGGGCCCACGAGCAGTACTTC. The chain carries TRBV29-1 and TRBJ2-7; 8 bases are a match to TRBD1. The J segment lost 5 bases and the V segment lost 5 bases, leaving 5 bases of the junction unmatched. Germline V gene lookup returns CDR1 SQVTM and CDR2 ANQGSEA. The length of the CDR3 is 12 residues.